Sequencing of this T cell receptor beta chain was carried out in a study of regulatory T cells in long-lasting Graves disease (dated by TCRdb to about 2021). Broadly, across the study: To count as having persistent Graves' disease, a patient had to have received antithyroid drug treatment for over 5 years with TSH receptor autoantibodies remaining persistently positive. The study was conducted in China and was registered as a clinical trial. Peripheral blood TCR sequencing and RNA sequencing compared persistent Graves' disease patients with newly diagnosed Graves' disease patients. A total of 33 samples underwent TCR sequencing, from some 13 patients with persistent Graves' disease and some 20 patients with newly diagnosed Graves' disease. Antithyroid drugs had been taken for about 10.3 years on average by persistent Graves' disease patients in the clinical cohort.

Overall study results and their limits: Preferential use of TRBV28, TRBJ1-2 and TRBJ2-5 was observed in persistent disease, whereas TRBV20-1 and TRBJ2-1 were favored in newly diagnosed disease. Only the TCR beta chain was sequenced and analyzed. Because the primary lesion, thyroid tissue, could not be accessed, the study looked at peripheral blood alone. Persistent patients shared more public clonotypes among themselves (around 3,000) than newly diagnosed patients did (over 900). Compared with newly diagnosed patients, persistent Graves' disease patients had lower TCR Shannon entropy and fewer highly expanded clones, which suggests clonal expansion. The authors acknowledged the small sample size as a limitation that may reduce accuracy.

In regard to this clonotype: It lacks a known antigen. Per-base quality was not reported, and no clone a single base away is much larger than it.

Per the publication, the time point label means: persistent/refractory GD, antithyroid drugs over 5 years with positive TRAb. RNA was extracted from PBMCs in TRIzol for both TCR sequencing and RNA sequencing. The diagnosis of Graves' disease was made according to American Thyroid Association guidelines. Recruitment of patients was carried out at an endocrinology department in Xi'an, China. Each patient gave 7 to 9.5 milliliters of peripheral blood, collected in an EDTA anticoagulant tube. Ficoll Paque Plus density gradient separation was used to isolate PBMCs, and no further T cell sorting was performed. An Agilent 2100 Bioanalyzer and agarose gel were used to assess RNA quality, and a NanoDrop 2000 was used to measure RNA concentration. The CDR3 goes from the cysteine to the phenylalanine over 14 residues. The CDR3 DNA has 42 bases and is translated from base 1. From a lookup of the germline V gene, CDR1 and CDR2 are SGHTA and FQGNSA. Between the V and J ends, shortened by 0 bases and 7 bases respectively, the junction contains 10 bases.

Preparation of the library involved multiplex PCR. TCRdb lists the instrument as Illumina HiSeq 4000. CDR3 regions were amplified by Arm-PCR with iRepertoire HTBI primers to construct TCR beta libraries. Before sequencing, the PCR products underwent gel purification. On the authors' methods: Gene usage analysis of CDR3 amino acid clonotypes relied on the approximately 68 TRBV and about 15 TRBJ segments identified across samples. Filtered high-quality paired reads were merged into contigs using COPE and FqMerger. BLAST was used to align contigs to the IMGT TRBV, TRBD and TRBJ reference genes, and CDR3 was defined following IMGT. Any clonotype with a frequency above 0.1% was counted as a highly expanded clone. Repertoire diversity was measured by Shannon entropy, and V-J evenness by the Gini coefficient. A clonotype was considered public if more than one individual shared it. In TCRdb, the public reads were trimmed at Q25 with fastp and aligned with MiXCR, with productive beta chains retained. Rows matching on CDR3 protein sequence are summarized as one entry with the most common DNA and genes. The V and J calls come from TCRdb's annotation, not from the publication. This sample lists approximately 380,000 distinct CDR3 sequences; around 21% were detected once. About 20% of the sample is held by the ten biggest clonotypes.

Recombination joined TRBV7-2 with TRBJ1-5; there is no confident call for the D gene. The clonotype was recovered from a female donor with Graves disease. The material was peripheral blood mononuclear cells (PBMCs), obtained when the disease was refractory, from a patient treated with antithyroid drugs. The sequenced DNA: TGTGCCAGCAGCTTAGCGGGATACGGCCAGCCCCAGCATTTT. Its protein is CASSLAGYGQPQHF. When the CDR3 is completed using the reference TRBV7-2 and TRBJ1-5 genes on either side, the full variable domain is GAGVSQSPSNKVTEKGKDVELRCDPISGHTALYWYRQSLGQGLEFLIYFQGNSAPDKSGLPSDRFSAERTGGSVSTLTIQRTQQEDSAVYLCASSLAGYGQPQHFGDGTRLSIL.